This T cell receptor beta chain was captured by sequencing in a study of human T cells and chemical hapten exposure. Noted time point: pre-sensitization, week 0. The treatment denotes: therapeutic diphenylcyclopropenone sensitization with weekly scalp DPC. TCRdb independently ran MiXCR on the RACE reads; one entry per CDR3 protein. The table records approximately 320,000 distinct CDR3 sequences, over 5% of them present only once. The germline gives CDR1 DFQATT, CDR2 SNEGSKA (reference sequence). The CDR3 loop spans 15 amino acids. Between the trimmed V and J ends, which lost 1 base and 7 bases, there was a span of 20 bases. This clonotype was recorded many times.

The receptor's source is a woman between 18 and 29 years old with alopecia areata. Some clones in this sample may be carry-over from other donors' samples. This chain connects TRBV20-1 to TRBJ2-7, with D maybe TRBD2 (7 bases). Source: whole blood, taken in connection with sensitization to the hapten diphenylcyclopropenone (DPC). The CDR3 bases are TGCAGTGCTAGAGCTGGCGGGGGCCTGCCTGGGGAGCAGTACTTC. Translated, it gives CSARAGGGLPGEQYF.